This is a list of T cell receptor beta chains from one sample in a study of shared clonotypes between healthy human individuals. The method was immunoSEQ multiplex PCR; TCRdb's version includes in-frame clones alone and lacks a portion of them. The sample yields under 1,100,000 clones, roughly 80% seen once. The sequenced sample was memory CD4+ T cells sorted from blood. The receptors were gathered from a man between 18 and 35 years old in good health. Both conserved end residues are part of each CDR3. The D gene is left open where the match is weak. The size entry is marked missing in some rows and otherwise reads once, few, many or a size class.

clone_size: .
d_call: TRBD1
v_call: TRBV5-1
j_call: TRBJ1-2
cdr3_aa: CASSLEGAHYGYTF
cdr3_nt: TGCGCCAGCAGCCTGGAGGGGGCCCACTATGGCTACACCTTC

clone_size: .
d_call: TRBD1
v_call: TRBV19
j_call: TRBJ2-1
cdr3_aa: CASSGVTGGSYNEQFF
cdr3_nt: TGTGCCAGTAGTGGGGTGACAGGGGGCTCCTACAATGAGCAGTTCTTC

clone_size: .
d_call: .
v_call: TRBV7-8
j_call: TRBJ2-1
cdr3_aa: CASSFVSLRVNEQFF
cdr3_nt: TGTGCCAGCAGCTTTGTTAGCCTAAGGGTCAATGAGCAGTTCTTC

clone_size: .
d_call: .
v_call: TRBV5-4
j_call: TRBJ1-6
cdr3_aa: CASSLWAQTNSPLHF
cdr3_nt: TGTGCCAGCAGCTTGTGGGCGCAGACTAATTCACCCCTCCACTTT

clone_size: .
d_call: .
v_call: TRBV18
j_call: TRBJ1-3
cdr3_aa: CASSHRPNSGNTIYF
cdr3_nt: TGTGCCAGCTCCCACCGACCGAACTCTGGAAACACCATATATTTT

clone_size: .
d_call: TRBD1
v_call: TRBV6-6
j_call: TRBJ2-3
cdr3_aa: CASSTGADTQYF
cdr3_nt: TGTGCCAGCAGTACAGGGGCAGATACGCAGTATTTT

clone_size: few
d_call: .
v_call: TRBV6-1
j_call: TRBJ1-6
cdr3_aa: CASSGQDGTSPLHF
cdr3_nt: TGTGCCAGCAGTGGACAGGATGGGACTTCACCCCTCCACTTT

clone_size: .
d_call: .
v_call: TRBV4-1
j_call: TRBJ2-1
cdr3_aa: CASSQGRDSYNEQFF
cdr3_nt: TGCGCCAGCAGCCAAGGTAGGGACTCCTACAATGAGCAGTTCTTC

clone_size: few
d_call: .
v_call: TRBV9
j_call: TRBJ2-5
cdr3_aa: CASSVTDQETQYF
cdr3_nt: TGTGCCAGCAGCGTAACGGATCAAGAGACCCAGTACTTC

clone_size: once
d_call: TRBD1
v_call: TRBV5-4
j_call: TRBJ1-2
cdr3_aa: CASSLTGGVYTF
cdr3_nt: TGTGCCAGCAGCTTAACAGGGGGCGTCTACACCTTC

clone_size: .
d_call: TRBD1
v_call: TRBV6-1
j_call: TRBJ1-5
cdr3_aa: CASSDPPGQGNQPQHF
cdr3_nt: TGTGCCAGCAGTGACCCCCCGGGACAGGGCAATCAGCCCCAGCATTTT

clone_size: few
d_call: .
v_call: TRBV5-4
j_call: TRBJ1-4
cdr3_aa: CASSVGTSGKLFF
cdr3_nt: TGTGCCAGCAGCGTCGGGACTTCTGGAAAACTGTTTTTT

clone_size: once
d_call: .
v_call: TRBV27
j_call: TRBJ1-1
cdr3_aa: CASSLSPLGTTEAFF
cdr3_nt: TGTGCCAGCAGTTTATCGCCCCTGGGGACCACTGAAGCTTTCTTT

clone_size: few
d_call: TRBD1
v_call: TRBV18
j_call: TRBJ2-4
cdr3_aa: CASSGTAELLAKNIQYF
cdr3_nt: TGTGCCAGCTCCGGGACAGCAGAATTACTAGCCAAAAACATTCAGTACTTC

clone_size: few
d_call: .
v_call: TRBV5-4
j_call: TRBJ2-2
cdr3_aa: CASSARTHNTGELFF
cdr3_nt: TGTGCCAGCAGCGCCAGGACACACAACACCGGGGAGCTGTTTTTT

clone_size: .
d_call: TRBD2
v_call: TRBV5-1
j_call: TRBJ2-3
cdr3_aa: CASLAGLSTDTQYF
cdr3_nt: TGCGCCAGCCTAGCGGGGCTCAGCACAGATACGCAGTATTTT

clone_size: few
d_call: .
v_call: TRBV19
j_call: TRBJ2-2
cdr3_aa: CASSGYGVGELFF
cdr3_nt: TGTGCCAGTAGTGGATATGGGGTCGGGGAGCTGTTTTTT

clone_size: .
d_call: TRBD2
v_call: TRBV7-9
j_call: TRBJ2-1
cdr3_aa: CASSLLQRGRLNEQFF
cdr3_nt: TGTGCCAGCAGCTTATTACAGCGGGGGAGATTAAATGAGCAGTTCTTC

clone_size: .
d_call: .
v_call: TRBV2
j_call: TRBJ2-1
cdr3_aa: CASRETSRGEQFF
cdr3_nt: TGTGCCAGCAGGGAGACTTCAAGAGGTGAGCAGTTCTTC

clone_size: .
d_call: .
v_call: TRBV19
j_call: TRBJ2-7
cdr3_aa: CASSIAEGGRYEQYF
cdr3_nt: TGTGCCAGTAGTATAGCGGAGGGTGGTCGCTACGAGCAGTACTTC

clone_size: .
d_call: TRBD1
v_call: TRBV13
j_call: TRBJ1-4
cdr3_aa: CASSSTGGSEKLFF
cdr3_nt: TGTGCCAGCAGCTCGACAGGGGGCAGTGAAAAACTGTTTTTT

clone_size: .
d_call: TRBD1
v_call: TRBV11-2
j_call: TRBJ2-2
cdr3_aa: CASSPRQGANTGELFF
cdr3_nt: TGTGCCAGCAGCCCTCGACAGGGGGCGAACACCGGGGAGCTGTTTTTT

clone_size: few
d_call: .
v_call: TRBV5-6
j_call: TRBJ2-1
cdr3_aa: CASSLSGLTNEQFF
cdr3_nt: TGTGCCAGCAGCTTGTCGGGACTGACTAATGAGCAGTTCTTC

clone_size: few
d_call: TRBD1
v_call: TRBV5-1
j_call: TRBJ1-1
cdr3_aa: CASSEVDRGLAFF
cdr3_nt: TGCGCCAGCAGCGAGGTGGACAGGGGGTTGGCTTTCTTT

clone_size: .
d_call: .
v_call: TRBV7-8
j_call: TRBJ2-1
cdr3_aa: CASSPLPYSYNEQFF
cdr3_nt: TGTGCCAGCAGCCCCCTGCCCTACTCCTACAATGAGCAGTTCTTC

clone_size: few
d_call: .
v_call: TRBV7-9
j_call: TRBJ2-7
cdr3_aa: CASSLEAPPYEQYF
cdr3_nt: TGTGCCAGCAGCTTAGAGGCTCCCCCTTACGAGCAGTACTTC

clone_size: .
d_call: .
v_call: TRBV11-2
j_call: TRBJ2-1
cdr3_aa: CASSPMLGSSSYNEQFF
cdr3_nt: TGTGCCAGCAGCCCGATGTTGGGCTCTAGCTCCTACAATGAGCAGTTCTTC

clone_size: .
d_call: TRBD2
v_call: TRBV5-1
j_call: TRBJ2-3
cdr3_aa: CASSPWTSGGAVFTDTQYF
cdr3_nt: TGCGCCAGCAGCCCGTGGACTAGCGGGGGGGCAGTCTTCACAGATACGCAGTATTTT

clone_size: .
d_call: TRBD1
v_call: TRBV27
j_call: TRBJ2-1
cdr3_aa: CASSSGDRGLDEQFF
cdr3_nt: TGTGCCAGCAGTTCCGGGGACAGGGGGCTGGATGAGCAGTTCTTC

clone_size: .
d_call: TRBD2
v_call: TRBV11-2
j_call: TRBJ2-5
cdr3_aa: CASSSRVAGPGETQYF
cdr3_nt: TGTGCCAGCAGCTCCCGGGTAGCGGGACCCGGTGAGACCCAGTACTTC

clone_size: .
d_call: .
v_call: TRBV18
j_call: TRBJ2-3
cdr3_aa: CASSPPAQGSTDTQYF
cdr3_nt: TGTGCCAGCTCACCACCGGCACAGGGATCCACAGATACGCAGTATTTT

clone_size: many
d_call: .
v_call: TRBV19
j_call: TRBJ1-6
cdr3_aa: CASSIDRPQNSPLHF
cdr3_nt: TGTGCCAGTAGTATTGACAGGCCACAAAATTCACCCCTCCACTTT

clone_size: .
d_call: .
v_call: TRBV5-1
j_call: TRBJ2-2
cdr3_aa: CASSLGPTGELFF
cdr3_nt: TGCGCCAGCAGCTTGGGGCCCACCGGGGAGCTGTTTTTT

clone_size: .
d_call: .
v_call: TRBV7-9
j_call: TRBJ2-2
cdr3_aa: CASSLVGELFF
cdr3_nt: TGTGCCAGCAGCCTTGTGGGGGAGCTGTTTTTT

clone_size: few
d_call: .
v_call: TRBV7-8
j_call: TRBJ2-7
cdr3_aa: CASSLPPRPRAYEQYF
cdr3_nt: TGTGCCAGCAGCTTACCGCCAAGGCCTCGAGCCTACGAGCAGTACTTC

clone_size: .
d_call: TRBD2
v_call: TRBV6-1
j_call: TRBJ2-7
cdr3_aa: CASSLGLAWEQYF
cdr3_nt: TGTGCCAGCAGTTTAGGACTAGCTTGGGAGCAGTACTTC

clone_size: .
d_call: .
v_call: TRBV5-4
j_call: TRBJ2-5
cdr3_aa: CASSSVSGWRETQYF
cdr3_nt: TGTGCCAGCAGCTCGGTTAGCGGTTGGAGAGAGACCCAGTACTTC

clone_size: .
d_call: .
v_call: TRBV28
j_call: TRBJ2-3
cdr3_aa: CASSLPGLAFTDTQYF
cdr3_nt: TGTGCCAGCAGCCTCCCCGGACTCGCCTTCACAGATACGCAGTATTTT

clone_size: .
d_call: TRBD1
v_call: TRBV29-1
j_call: TRBJ2-5
cdr3_aa: CSVDRGLQETQYF
cdr3_nt: TGCAGCGTAGACAGGGGGCTTCAAGAGACCCAGTACTTC

clone_size: .
d_call: TRBD1
v_call: TRBV5-1
j_call: TRBJ2-7
cdr3_aa: CASCPQGARDEQYF
cdr3_nt: TGCGCCAGCTGTCCCCAGGGGGCACGTGACGAGCAGTACTTC

clone_size: .
d_call: .
v_call: TRBV5-1
j_call: TRBJ2-3
cdr3_aa: CASSPRPTDTQYF
cdr3_nt: TGCGCCAGCAGCCCTCGACCCACAGATACGCAGTATTTT